The rows below give T cell receptor beta chains drawn from one sample of a study of control samples from healthy donors and cancer patients. TCRdb's copy holds only in-frame clones and misses some; the assay was immunoSEQ multiplex PCR. The sample table includes 150,000 to 200,000 clones. Sequencing used blood. Receptors originate from a woman aged 25 to 39 in good health. Both conserved end residues are part of each CDR3. The order of the fields is J gene, D gene, V gene, CDR3 protein, CDR3 DNA. D genes are given only for firm matches.

>TRBJ2-1|NA|TRBV5-1
CASSLRGSYNEQFF
TGCGCCAGCAGCTTGCGAGGATCCTACAATGAGCAGTTCTTC
>TRBJ1-1|NA|TRBV3-1/TRBV3-2
CASSQVGLNTEAFF
TGTGCCAGCAGCCAAGTCGGGCTGAACACTGAAGCTTTCTTT
>TRBJ2-7|TRBD2|TRBV18
CASSPSGGFSYEQYF
TGTGCCAGCTCCCCTAGCGGGGGGTTTTCCTACGAGCAGTACTTC
>TRBJ2-7|NA|TRBV28
CASSLMAQGTYEQYF
TGTGCCAGCAGTTTAATGGCACAGGGCACCTACGAGCAGTACTTC
>TRBJ1-6|TRBD1|TRBV5-6
CASSLGTGGKVYSPLHF
TGTGCCAGCAGCTTGGGGACAGGGGGCAAGGTGTATTCACCCCTCCACTTT
>TRBJ2-7|NA|TRBV5-8
CASSLGGYEQYF
TGTGCCAGCAGCTTGGGAGGGTACGAGCAGTACTTC
>TRBJ2-3|TRBD2|TRBV7-9
CASSLGGTSGEMDTQYF
TGTGCCAGCAGCTTAGGTGGGACTAGCGGGGAGATGGATACGCAGTATTTT
>TRBJ1-3|NA|TRBV7-8
CASSFQAPGNTIYF
TGTGCCAGCAGCTTTCAGGCGCCGGGAAACACCATATATTTT
>TRBJ2-7|NA|TRBV29-1
CSVEGSSSYEQYF
TGCAGCGTTGAAGGCAGTTCGTCCTACGAGCAGTACTTC
>TRBJ2-3|NA|TRBV5-1
CASSLDGFSTDTQYF
TGCGCCAGCAGCTTGGATGGGTTCAGCACAGATACGCAGTATTTT
>TRBJ2-5|NA|TRBV14
CASSQDFDQETQYF
TGTGCCAGCAGCCAAGATTTTGACCAAGAGACCCAGTACTTC
>TRBJ1-1|NA|TRBV21-1
CASSKEQGRNTEAFF
TGTGCCAGCAGCAAAGAACAGGGTCGGAACACTGAAGCTTTCTTT
>TRBJ2-1|TRBD1|TRBV25-1
CASSGDRGHNEQFF
TGTGCCAGCAGTGGGGACAGGGGCCACAATGAGCAGTTCTTC
>TRBJ2-6|TRBD1|TRBV7-8
CASSLDRSSGANVLTF
TGTGCCAGCAGCTTGGACAGGAGCTCTGGGGCCAACGTCCTGACTTTC
>TRBJ1-1|NA|TRBV7-2
CASSFSRTGSNTEAFF
TGTGCCAGCAGCTTTTCTAGGACGGGTTCGAACACTGAAGCTTTCTTT
>TRBJ2-3|NA|TRBV21-1
CASTAPPGVDTQYF
TGTGCCAGCACTGCACCTCCAGGGGTGGATACGCAGTATTTT
>TRBJ1-1|NA|TRBV4-1
CASSQGGAGRQTNEAFF
TGCGCCAGCAGCCAAGGTGGGGCAGGGCGTCAGACCAACGAAGCTTTCTTT
>TRBJ2-3|NA|TRBV18
CASSRAPTDTQYF
TGTGCCAGCTCACGTGCGCCGACAGATACGCAGTATTTT
>TRBJ1-6|NA|TRBV28
CASSGSRSLHF
TGTGCCAGCAGCGGGTCGAGGTCCCTCCACTTT
>TRBJ2-1|NA|TRBV5-1
CASSPGTFNEQFF
TGCGCCAGCAGCCCCGGGACATTCAATGAGCAGTTCTTC
>TRBJ1-3|NA|TRBV5-5
CASSFGGVDQNTIYF
TGTGCCAGCAGCTTCGGAGGGGTCGATCAAAACACCATATATTTT